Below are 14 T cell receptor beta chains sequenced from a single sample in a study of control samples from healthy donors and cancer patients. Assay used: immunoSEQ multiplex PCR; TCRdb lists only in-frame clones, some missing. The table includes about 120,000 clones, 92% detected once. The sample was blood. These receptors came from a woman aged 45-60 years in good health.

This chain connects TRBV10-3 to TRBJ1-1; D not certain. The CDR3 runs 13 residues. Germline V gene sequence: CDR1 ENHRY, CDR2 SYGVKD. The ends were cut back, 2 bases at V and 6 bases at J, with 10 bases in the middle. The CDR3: CAISEVTVSEAFF. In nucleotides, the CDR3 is TGTGCCATCAGTGAGGTAACCGTATCTGAAGCTTTCTTT.

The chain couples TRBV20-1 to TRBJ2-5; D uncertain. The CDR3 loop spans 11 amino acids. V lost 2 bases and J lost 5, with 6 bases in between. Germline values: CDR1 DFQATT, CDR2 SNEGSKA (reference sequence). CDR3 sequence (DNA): TGCAGTGCTAGAAGGACGGAGACCCAGTACTTC. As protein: CSARRTETQYF.

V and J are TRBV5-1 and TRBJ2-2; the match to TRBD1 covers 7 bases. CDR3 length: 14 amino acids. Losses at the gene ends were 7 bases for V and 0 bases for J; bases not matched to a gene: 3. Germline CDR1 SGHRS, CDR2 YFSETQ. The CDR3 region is CASYDRANTGELFF. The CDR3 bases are TGCGCCAGCTACGACAGGGCGAACACCGGGGAGCTGTTTTTT.

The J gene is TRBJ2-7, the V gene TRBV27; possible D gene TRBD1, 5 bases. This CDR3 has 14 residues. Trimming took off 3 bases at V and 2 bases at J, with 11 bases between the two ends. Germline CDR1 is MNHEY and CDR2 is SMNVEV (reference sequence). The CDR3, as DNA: TGTGCCAGCAGTTTTGGACAAGGTCCCTACGAGCAGTACTTC. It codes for CASSFGQGPYEQYF.

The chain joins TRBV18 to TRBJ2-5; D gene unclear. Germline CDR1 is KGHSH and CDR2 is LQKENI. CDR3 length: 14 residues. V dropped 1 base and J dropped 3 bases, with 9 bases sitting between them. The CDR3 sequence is CASSPQAGEETQYF. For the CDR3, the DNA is TGTGCCAGCTCACCACAGGCAGGTGAAGAGACCCAGTACTTC. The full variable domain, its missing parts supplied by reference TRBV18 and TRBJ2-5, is NAGVMQNPRHLVRRRGQEARLRCSPMKGHSHVYWYRQLPEEGLKFMVYLQKENIIDESGMPKERFSAEFPKEGPSILRIQQVVRGDSAAYFCASSPQAGEETQYFGPGTRLLVL.

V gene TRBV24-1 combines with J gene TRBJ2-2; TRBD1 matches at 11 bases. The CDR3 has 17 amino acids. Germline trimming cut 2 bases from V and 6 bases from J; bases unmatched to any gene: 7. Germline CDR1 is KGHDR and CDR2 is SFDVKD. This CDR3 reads CATSDSRTGGVSGELFF. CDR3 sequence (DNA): TGTGCCACCAGTGATTCCCGGACAGGGGGCGTATCCGGGGAGCTGTTTTTT.

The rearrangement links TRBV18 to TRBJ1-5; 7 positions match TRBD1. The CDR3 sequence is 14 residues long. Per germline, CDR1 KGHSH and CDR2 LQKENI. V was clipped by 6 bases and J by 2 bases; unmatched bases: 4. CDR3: CASSRQGGNQPQHF. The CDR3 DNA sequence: TGTGCCAGCTCCCGACAGGGAGGCAATCAGCCCCAGCATTTT.

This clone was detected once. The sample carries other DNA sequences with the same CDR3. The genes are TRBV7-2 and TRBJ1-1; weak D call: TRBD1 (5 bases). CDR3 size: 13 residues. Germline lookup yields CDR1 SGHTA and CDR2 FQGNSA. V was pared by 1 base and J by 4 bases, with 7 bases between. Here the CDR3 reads CASSLGGGTEAFF. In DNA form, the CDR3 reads TGTGCCAGCAGCTTAGGGGGGGGCACTGAAGCTTTCTTT.

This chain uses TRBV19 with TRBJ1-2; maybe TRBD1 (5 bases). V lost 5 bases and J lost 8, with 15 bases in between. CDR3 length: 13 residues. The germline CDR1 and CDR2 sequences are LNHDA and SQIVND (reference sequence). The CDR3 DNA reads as TGTGCCAGTAGTCCGCAGGGCCACTGGGGCTACACCTTC. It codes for CASSPQGHWGYTF.

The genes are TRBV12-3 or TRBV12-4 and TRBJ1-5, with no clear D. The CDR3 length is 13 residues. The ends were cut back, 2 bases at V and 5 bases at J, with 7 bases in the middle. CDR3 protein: CASSLKGHQPQHF. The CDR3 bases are TGTGCCAGCAGTTTAAAGGGTCATCAGCCCCAGCATTTT.

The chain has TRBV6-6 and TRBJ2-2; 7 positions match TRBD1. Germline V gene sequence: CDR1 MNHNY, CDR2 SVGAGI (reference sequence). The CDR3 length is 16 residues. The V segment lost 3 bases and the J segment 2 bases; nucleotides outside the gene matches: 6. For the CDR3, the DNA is TGTGCCAGCAGTTATCCCCGGGACAGAAACACCGGGGAGCTGTTTTTT. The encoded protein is CASSYPRDRNTGELFF.

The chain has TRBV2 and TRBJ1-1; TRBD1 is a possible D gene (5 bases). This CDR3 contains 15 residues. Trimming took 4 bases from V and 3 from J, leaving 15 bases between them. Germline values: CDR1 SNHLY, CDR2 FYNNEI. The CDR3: CASSGLVPGHTEAFF. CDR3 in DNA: TGTGCCAGCAGTGGTCTTGTTCCAGGGCACACTGAAGCTTTCTTT.

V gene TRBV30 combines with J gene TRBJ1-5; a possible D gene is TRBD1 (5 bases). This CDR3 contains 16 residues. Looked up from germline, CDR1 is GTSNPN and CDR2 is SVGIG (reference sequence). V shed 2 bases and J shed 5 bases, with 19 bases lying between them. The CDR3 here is CAWSSRAGTLDQPQHF. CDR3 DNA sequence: TGTGCCTGGAGTTCAAGGGCCGGGACGCTAGATCAGCCCCAGCATTTT.

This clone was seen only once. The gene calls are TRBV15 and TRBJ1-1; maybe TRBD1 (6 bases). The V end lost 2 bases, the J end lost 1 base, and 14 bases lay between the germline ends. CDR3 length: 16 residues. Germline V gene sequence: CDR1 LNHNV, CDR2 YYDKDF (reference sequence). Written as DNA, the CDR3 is TGTGCCACCAGCAGAAAGAGGGGGTTGGGGAACACTGAAGCTTTCTTT. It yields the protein CATSRKRGLGNTEAFF. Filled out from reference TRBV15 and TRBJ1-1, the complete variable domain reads DAMVIQNPRYQVTQFGKPVTLSCSQTLNHNVMYWYQQKSSQAPKLLFHYYDKDFNNEADTPDNFQSRRPNTSFCFLDIRSPGLGDTAMYLCATSRKRGLGNTEAFFGQGTRLTVV.